A single sample gave rise to the 29 T cell receptor beta chains below, sequenced in a study of Ad26.COV2.S vaccination and SARS-CoV-2 variants. Stated treatment: around 19 received Ad26.COV2.S at low or high dose, single or two shots; roughly five received placebo; per-sample allocation not given. Day 63 following the first vaccine or placebo injection was when the samples were taken. Only in-frame clones appear in the TCRdb table, and some are missing; sequencing was by immunoSEQ multiplex PCR. The sample contains a few hundred thousand clones, around nine tenths of which appear only once. The sample was peripheral blood, taken in a trial of Ad26.COV2.S vaccine versus placebo. Every receptor here comes from a person aged 18-65 years who received the Ad26.COV2.S COVID-19 vaccine or a placebo.

The chain combines TRBV5-1 with TRBJ2-6; the match to TRBD1 covers 7 bases. From germline, CDR1 is SGHRS and CDR2 YFSETQ. The length of the CDR3 is 16 residues. With 4 bases clipped from V and 4 bases from J, the junction kept 8 bases outside the gene matches. The CDR3 protein is CASSPPQGSGANVLTF. The CDR3, as DNA: TGCGCCAGCAGCCCTCCACAGGGGTCCGGGGCCAACGTCCTGACTTTC.

This clone was counted a few times. The V call is TRBV7-2, the J call TRBJ2-7; D is undetermined. CDR3 length: 14 amino acids. The germline V gene has CDR1 SGHTA and CDR2 FQGNSA. V lost 1 base, J lost 3 bases, and 10 bases lay in between. CDR3 in amino acids: CASSLVTGDYEQYF. The CDR3 DNA sequence: TGTGCCAGCAGCTTAGTGACGGGCGACTACGAGCAGTACTTC.

CDR3 in amino acids: CASSVGVGTEAFF. The CDR3 DNA sequence: TGTGCCAGCAGTGTGGGGGTAGGCACTGAAGCTTTCTTT. This chain uses TRBV25-1 with TRBJ1-1; a weak D match, TRBD1 (5 bases). There are 13 residues in the CDR3. Germline CDR1 is MGHDK and CDR2 is SYGVNS. V was trimmed by 4 bases and J by 4 bases, leaving 10 bases between them.

The chain has TRBV10-3 and TRBJ1-5, with 8 bases matching TRBD1. This CDR3 comprises 15 residues. Trimming cost V 2 bases and J 7 bases; bases outside gene matches: 7. Per the germline V gene, CDR1 is ENHRY and CDR2 is SYGVKD. The CDR3 coding sequence is TGTGCCATCAGTGAGAGAGGACAGGGAGGGCAGCCCCAGCATTTT. It is translated as CAISERGQGGQPQHF.

This clone was seen at least ten times. At the DNA level, this CDR3 is encoded by other sequences in the same sample as well. V and J are TRBV7-2 and TRBJ1-5, with no clear D. The CDR3 runs 13 residues. The germline CDR1 and CDR2 sequences are SGHTA and FQGNSA. V shed 1 base and J shed 4 bases, with 5 bases lying between them. CDR3 DNA: TGTGCCAGCAGCTTAGGAGTAAATCAGCCCCAGCATTTT. This sequence encodes CASSLGVNQPQHF. Combining the CDR3 with reference TRBV7-2 and TRBJ1-5 gives the whole variable domain GAGVSQSPSNKVTEKGKDVELRCDPISGHTALYWYRQSLGQGLEFLIYFQGNSAPDKSGLPSDRFSAERTGGSVSTLTIQRTQQEDSAVYLCASSLGVNQPQHFGDGTRLSIL.

V gene TRBV27 combines with J gene TRBJ2-7; 11 positions agree with TRBD1. The germline V gene has CDR1 MNHEY and CDR2 SMNVEV (reference sequence). This CDR3 region has 14 residues. The trim removed 5 bases at V and 5 bases at J, leaving 5 bases unmatched. CDR3 in amino acids: CASSRTGGWHEQYF. CDR3 bases: TGTGCCAGCAGTAGGACAGGGGGCTGGCACGAGCAGTACTTC.

The chain joins TRBV6-5 to TRBJ2-5; 7 bases align to TRBD2. This CDR3 is built from 15 residues. Losses at the gene ends were 0 bases for V and 8 bases for J; bases not matched to a gene: 9. CDR1 is MNHEY and CDR2 is SVGAGI in the germline V gene. The DNA of the CDR3 is TGTGCCAGCAGTTACTCGCCCGGGGGGTTAGAAACCCAGTACTTC. It yields the protein CASSYSPGGLETQYF.

This clone was counted once. The V gene is TRBV5-1, the J gene TRBJ2-1, with D possibly being TRBD1 (6 bases). V was pared by 3 bases and J by 6 bases, with 10 bases between. The germline V gene encodes CDR1 SGHRS and CDR2 YFSETQ. CDR3 size: 13 residues. The CDR3 region is CASSSGDGNEQFF. The DNA for the CDR3 is TGCGCCAGCAGCTCAGGGGATGGCAATGAGCAGTTCTTC.

CDR3 coding DNA: TGTGCCAGCTCAAGTGAAATGGTTCGCGCTGAAGCTTTCTTT. Its translation is CASSSEMVRAEAFF. This sequence joins TRBV18 and TRBJ1-1; D remains unclear. Per germline, CDR1 KGHSH and CDR2 LQKENI. V was trimmed by 5 bases and J by 6 bases, leaving 16 bases between them. This CDR3 is 14 amino acids long.

The gene calls are TRBV7-9 and TRBJ2-1; 11 positions match TRBD2. The CDR3 consists of 15 residues. Unmatched junction bases numbered 3, after V lost 5 bases and J lost 3 bases. Germline V lookup: CDR1 SEHNR, CDR2 FQNEAQ (reference sequence). The CDR3 reads CASSKGLADYNEQFF. DNA of the CDR3: TGTGCCAGCAGCAAGGGACTAGCGGACTACAATGAGCAGTTCTTC.

V is TRBV12-3 or TRBV12-4 and J is TRBJ1-2; D is possibly TRBD1 (6 bases). The CDR3 sequence is 13 residues long. V lost 5 bases and J lost 3, with 10 bases in between. The CDR3 DNA reads as TGTGCCAGCAGTCCTTACAGGGACTATGGCTACACCTTC. This translates into CASSPYRDYGYTF.

The chain has TRBV12-3 or TRBV12-4 and TRBJ2-3; D gene unclear. The CDR3 consists of 13 residues. Trimming took 3 bases from V and 0 from J, leaving 4 bases between them. CDR3 nucleotide sequence: TGTGCCAGCAGTTTGGACAGCACAGATACGCAGTATTTT. Protein product: CASSLDSTDTQYF.

Worth noting for this clone: The junction departs from the called germline gene at one end, perhaps through a read error. This rearrangement joins TRBV7-7 to TRBJ2-5; D ambiguous. From germline, CDR1 is SSHAT and CDR2 FNYEAQ (reference sequence). The CDR3 contains 15 residues. The CDR3 sequence: CASSLSPGHQETQYF. The DNA for the CDR3 is TGTGCTAGCAGCTTATCACCGGGTCACCAAGAGACCCAGTACTTC.

This chain uses TRBV11-2 with TRBJ2-5; D is undetermined. Trimming stripped 1 base from V and 2 bases from J, with 8 bases between. Germline values: CDR1 SGHAT, CDR2 FQNNGV. The length of the CDR3 is 14 residues. The CDR3 here is CASSLGTAQETQYF. Here the CDR3 DNA reads TGTGCCAGCAGCTTAGGAACAGCGCAAGAGACCCAGTACTTC.

The V and J genes are TRBV5-1 and TRBJ2-2; D is undetermined. Germline V gene sequence: CDR1 SGHRS, CDR2 YFSETQ. CDR3 size: 12 residues. The germline V and J ends were trimmed by 3 bases and 5 bases, with 5 bases remaining between them. CDR3 DNA sequence: TGCGCCAGCAGCTCTTGGACCGGGGAGCTGTTTTTT. Its protein is CASSSWTGELFF. Variable domain in full (rest from reference TRBV5-1 and TRBJ2-2): KAGVTQTPRYLIKTRGQQVTLSCSPISGHRSVSWYQQTPGQGLQFLFEYFSETQRNKGNFPGRFSGRQFSNSRSEMNVSTLELGDSALYLCASSSWTGELFFGEGSRLTVL.

The chain has TRBV6-5 and TRBJ2-7; perhaps TRBD1 as D (5 bases). Germline V gives CDR1 MNHEY, CDR2 SVGAGI. V shed 2 bases and J shed 3 bases, with 11 bases lying between them. The CDR3 spans 14 residues. CDR3: CASSYQGRDYEQYF. CDR3 nucleotides: TGTGCCAGCAGTTACCAGGGCAGGGACTACGAGCAGTACTTC.

The V and J genes are TRBV4-3 and TRBJ1-2; 7 positions match TRBD1. The CDR3 contains 15 residues. The V gene's germline CDR1 is LGHNA and CDR2 YSLEER. Trimming removed 1 base from V and 2 bases from J; junction bases left unmatched: 4. In nucleotides, the CDR3 is TGCGCCAGCAGCCAAGCGGGACAGACCAACTATGGCTACACCTTC. Translated, it gives CASSQAGQTNYGYTF.

The chain employs TRBV30 and TRBJ2-5; TRBD2 aligns across 8 bases. Germline V gene sequence: CDR1 GTSNPN, CDR2 SVGIG (reference sequence). V lost 4 bases and J lost 2; bases outside the gene matches: 6. This CDR3 has 14 amino acids. CDR3 coding DNA: TGTGCCTGGACTAGCGGGTTGAATCAAGAGACCCAGTACTTC. Residues: CAWTSGLNQETQYF.

This clone was seen only a few times. V is TRBV19 and J is TRBJ2-7; D gene uncertain. CDR3 length: 13 residues. V was trimmed by 3 bases and J by 5 bases, leaving 11 bases between them. CDR1 and CDR2 (germline): LNHDA, SQIVND (reference sequence). DNA of the CDR3: TGTGCCAGTAGTATCTTCCCTTGGGACGAGCAGTACTTC. Its protein is CASSIFPWDEQYF.

This sequence joins TRBV6-5 and TRBJ1-2; TRBD1 aligns across 10 bases. CDR3 length: 15 amino acids. Per the germline V gene, CDR1 is MNHEY and CDR2 is SVGAGI. V dropped 0 bases and J dropped 7; count of bases not matched to a gene: 5. The CDR3: CASSYSDRGRGGYTF. The CDR3 nucleotides are TGTGCCAGCAGTTACTCCGACAGGGGGCGAGGTGGCTACACCTTC.

V is TRBV7-6 and J is TRBJ2-1, with 11 bases lining up with TRBD2. Per the germline V gene, CDR1 is SGHVS and CDR2 is FNYEAQ. The CDR3 sequence is 14 residues long. V dropped 5 bases and J dropped 6; count of bases not matched to a gene: 3. The CDR3 DNA reads TGTGCCAGCAGCACTAGCGGGGGATTCAATGAGCAGTTCTTC. Translating it yields CASSTSGGFNEQFF.

The chain uses TRBV5-1 and TRBJ2-1; D perhaps matches TRBD2 (6 bases). There are 16 residues in the CDR3. V shed 4 bases and J shed 8 bases, with 22 bases lying between them. The V gene's germline CDR1 is SGHRS and CDR2 YFSETQ. The CDR3 DNA reads as TGCGCCAGCAGCCACCTTTGGGAGGATTTGTCTTATGAGCAGTTCTTC. This translates into CASSHLWEDLSYEQFF.

The chain links TRBV19 to TRBJ2-3, with D possibly TRBD1 on 5 matching bases. CDR1 LNHDA and CDR2 SQIVND come from the germline V gene (reference sequence). The CDR3 is 15 residues long. Trimming took off 4 bases at V and 0 bases at J, with 11 bases between the two ends. Written as DNA, the CDR3 is TGTGCCAGTAGTAAAACAGGCACTAGCACAGATACGCAGTATTTT. As protein: CASSKTGTSTDTQYF. The variable domain in full, completed from reference TRBV19 and TRBJ2-3, reads DGGITQSPKYLFRKEGQNVTLSCEQNLNHDAMYWYRQDPGQGLRLIYYSQIVNDFQKGDIAEGYSVSREKKESFPLTVTSAQKNPTAFYLCASSKTGTSTDTQYFGPGTRLTVL.

This sequence joins TRBV7-2 and TRBJ1-5; 7 positions agree with TRBD1. Germline V gene lookup returns CDR1 SGHTA and CDR2 FQGNSA. The CDR3 spans 16 residues. Trimming at V came to 1 base and at J to 5 bases, leaving 8 bases not matched to a gene. In DNA form, the CDR3 reads TGTGCCAGCAGCTTAGTGGGGTCCCAGGGGGATCAGCCCCAGCATTTT. Translation gives CASSLVGSQGDQPQHF.

V usage is TRBV21-1 and J usage is TRBJ1-1. TRBV21-1 is designated a pseudogene. The CDR3 covers 15 residues. The CDR3 protein is CASSKEGGARPEAFF. The DNA for the CDR3 is TGTGCCAGCAGCAAAGAGGGGGGGGCTAGGCCTGAAGCTTTCTTT.

The J gene is TRBJ2-7, the V gene TRBV15; D may be TRBD2 (6 bases). The V and J ends lost 1 base and 2 bases respectively, with 9 bases between them. This CDR3 has 14 residues. Per the germline V gene, CDR1 is LNHNV and CDR2 is YYDKDF (reference sequence). The CDR3: CATSRVEGTYEQYF. The CDR3 DNA is TGTGCCACCAGCAGAGTGGAGGGAACCTACGAGCAGTACTTC.

This rearrangement joins TRBV7-2 to TRBJ1-1; D not certain. Germline-derived CDR1 and CDR2 are SGHTA and FQGNSA. Trimming left V 3 bases short and J 1 base short, with 12 bases between. The CDR3 sequence is 15 residues long. CDR3 bases: TGTGCCAGCAGCTTCGTGGGAGATCGGAACACTGAAGCTTTCTTT. Its translation is CASSFVGDRNTEAFF.

V and J are TRBV28 and TRBJ1-2; perhaps TRBD1 as D (5 bases). Trimming removed 5 bases from V and 2 bases from J, with 9 bases in between. This CDR3 has 13 residues. In germline, CDR1 is MDHEN, CDR2 SYDVKM. Here the CDR3 DNA reads TGTGCCAGCAGTCCCGCAGGGAACTATGGCTACACCTTC. Its translation: CASSPAGNYGYTF.

The V and J genes are TRBV15 and TRBJ1-2; D is unresolved. The germline V gene encodes CDR1 LNHNV and CDR2 YYDKDF (reference sequence). The CDR3 sequence is 12 residues long. V dropped 6 bases and J dropped 2 bases, with 7 bases sitting between them. This CDR3 reads CATSRQNYGYTF. The CDR3 bases are TGTGCCACCAGTCGGCAGAACTATGGCTACACCTTC.